This T cell receptor beta chain was retrieved from a study of blood T cell repertoires in COVID-19. Study as a whole: The study drew acute and convalescent COVID-19 samples from the United States, Italy and Spain. PBMCs, B-cell-depleted T cells, or T cells provided the cDNA or gDNA that made up the material.

This table comes from immunoSEQ multiplex PCR, and its TCRdb copy is limited to in-frame clones, with some not included. The data hold 150,000 to 170,000 clones, with about 80% observed a single time. This CDR3 has 14 amino acids. Trimming cost V 0 bases and J 1 base, with 6 bases left between them. CDR1 and CDR2 from the germline V gene are SGHRS and YFSETQ. The V and J genes are TRBV5-1 and TRBJ2-3, with a weak D call TRBD1 (5 bases). Sequencing input: peripheral blood. The TCR sequence derives from a woman in her sixties with acute or convalescent COVID-19. The CDR3 DNA reads TGCGCCAGCAGCTTGGCCAGGGGCACAGATACGCAGTATTTT. As protein: CASSLARGTDTQYF.